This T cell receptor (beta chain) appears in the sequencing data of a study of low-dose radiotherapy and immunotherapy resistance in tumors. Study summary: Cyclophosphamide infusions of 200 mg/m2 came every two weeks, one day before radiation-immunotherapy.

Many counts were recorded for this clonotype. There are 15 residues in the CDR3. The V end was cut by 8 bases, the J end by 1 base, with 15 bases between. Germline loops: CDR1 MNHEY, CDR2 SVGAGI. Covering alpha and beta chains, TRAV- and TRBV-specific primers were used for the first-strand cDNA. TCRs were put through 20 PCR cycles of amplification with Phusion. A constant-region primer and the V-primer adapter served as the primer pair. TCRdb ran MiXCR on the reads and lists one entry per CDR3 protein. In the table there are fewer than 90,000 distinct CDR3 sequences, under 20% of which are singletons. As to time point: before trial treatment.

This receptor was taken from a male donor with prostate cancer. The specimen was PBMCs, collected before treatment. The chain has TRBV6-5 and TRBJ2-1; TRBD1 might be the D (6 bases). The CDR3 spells CASGPDGTSYNEQFF. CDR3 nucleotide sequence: TGTGCCAGCGGGCCCGACGGGACATCCTACAATGAGCAGTTCTTC.